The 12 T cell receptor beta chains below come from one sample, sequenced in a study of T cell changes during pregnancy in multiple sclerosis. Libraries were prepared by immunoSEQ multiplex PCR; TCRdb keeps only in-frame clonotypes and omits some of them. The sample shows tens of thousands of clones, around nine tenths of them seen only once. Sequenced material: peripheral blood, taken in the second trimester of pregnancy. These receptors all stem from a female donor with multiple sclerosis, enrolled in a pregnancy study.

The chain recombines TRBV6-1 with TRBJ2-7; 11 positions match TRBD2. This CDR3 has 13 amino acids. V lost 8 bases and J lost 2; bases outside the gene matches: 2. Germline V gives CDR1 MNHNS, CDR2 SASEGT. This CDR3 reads CASRLAGTYEQYF. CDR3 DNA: TGTGCCAGCCGACTAGCGGGGACCTACGAGCAGTACTTC.

The chain's CDR3 is CASSNGQLGQGLNEQFF. CDR3 in DNA: TGTGCCAGCAGTAATGGGCAACTGGGACAGGGGTTGAATGAGCAGTTCTTC. The V and J genes are TRBV27 and TRBJ2-1, with 10 bases identical to TRBD1. The germline CDR1 and CDR2 sequences are MNHEY and SMNVEV (reference sequence). J was trimmed by 7 bases and V by 5 bases; bases with no gene match: 14. The CDR3 is made up of 17 amino acids.

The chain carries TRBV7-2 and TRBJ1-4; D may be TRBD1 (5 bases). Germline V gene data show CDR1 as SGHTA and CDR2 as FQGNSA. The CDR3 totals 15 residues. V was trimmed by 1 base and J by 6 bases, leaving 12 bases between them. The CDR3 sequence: CASSLEADNHEKLFF. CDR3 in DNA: TGTGCCAGCAGCTTAGAGGCGGACAACCATGAAAAACTGTTTTTT.

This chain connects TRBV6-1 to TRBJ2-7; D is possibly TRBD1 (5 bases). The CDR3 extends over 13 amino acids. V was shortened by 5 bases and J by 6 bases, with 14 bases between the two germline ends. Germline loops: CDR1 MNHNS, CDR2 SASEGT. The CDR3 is CASSTNPGIEQYF. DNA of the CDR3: TGTGCCAGCAGTACAAACCCAGGGATCGAGCAGTACTTC.

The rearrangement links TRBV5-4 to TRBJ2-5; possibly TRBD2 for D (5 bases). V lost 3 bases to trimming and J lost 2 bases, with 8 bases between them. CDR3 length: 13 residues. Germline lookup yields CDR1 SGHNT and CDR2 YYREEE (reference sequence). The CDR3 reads CASSYWEQETQYF. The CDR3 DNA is TGTGCCAGCAGCTACTGGGAGCAAGAGACCCAGTACTTC.

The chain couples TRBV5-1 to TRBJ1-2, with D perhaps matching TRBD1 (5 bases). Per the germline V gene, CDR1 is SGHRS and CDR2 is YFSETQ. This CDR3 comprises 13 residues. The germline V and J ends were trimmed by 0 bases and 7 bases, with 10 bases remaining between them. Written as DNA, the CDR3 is TGCGCCAGCAGCTTGGAGGAGGGGTCTGGCTACACCTTC. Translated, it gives CASSLEEGSGYTF.

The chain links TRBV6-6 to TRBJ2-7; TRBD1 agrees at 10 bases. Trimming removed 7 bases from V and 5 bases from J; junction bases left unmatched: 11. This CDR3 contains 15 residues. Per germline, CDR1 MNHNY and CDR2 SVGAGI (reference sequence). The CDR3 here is CASTDRDRGGHEQYF. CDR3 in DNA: TGTGCCAGCACAGACCGGGACAGGGGCGGCCACGAGCAGTACTTC.

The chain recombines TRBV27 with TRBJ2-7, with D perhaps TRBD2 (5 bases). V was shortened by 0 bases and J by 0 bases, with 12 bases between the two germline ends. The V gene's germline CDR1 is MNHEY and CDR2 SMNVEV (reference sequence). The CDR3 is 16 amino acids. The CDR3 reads CASSLSRAEVSYEQYF. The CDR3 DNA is TGTGCCAGCAGTTTATCAAGAGCGGAGGTCTCCTACGAGCAGTACTTC.

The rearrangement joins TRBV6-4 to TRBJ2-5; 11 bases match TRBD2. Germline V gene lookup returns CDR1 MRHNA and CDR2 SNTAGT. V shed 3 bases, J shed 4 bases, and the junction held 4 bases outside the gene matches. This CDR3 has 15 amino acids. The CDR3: CASSELAGALETQYF. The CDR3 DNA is TGTGCCAGCAGTGAACTAGCGGGGGCCTTAGAGACCCAGTACTTC.

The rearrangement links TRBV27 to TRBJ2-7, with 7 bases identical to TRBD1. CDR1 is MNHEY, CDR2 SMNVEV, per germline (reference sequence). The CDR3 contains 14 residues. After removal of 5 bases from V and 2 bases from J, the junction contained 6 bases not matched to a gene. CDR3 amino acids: CASSILGQAYEQYF. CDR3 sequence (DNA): TGTGCCAGCAGTATACTAGGACAGGCCTACGAGCAGTACTTC.

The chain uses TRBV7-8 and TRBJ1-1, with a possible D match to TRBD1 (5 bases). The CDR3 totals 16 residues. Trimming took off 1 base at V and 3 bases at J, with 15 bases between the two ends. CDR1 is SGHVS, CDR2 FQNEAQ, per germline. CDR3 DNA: TGTGCCAGCAGCTTAGGCGTCGAGGGAGGGGACACTGAAGCTTTCTTT. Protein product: CASSLGVEGGDTEAFF.

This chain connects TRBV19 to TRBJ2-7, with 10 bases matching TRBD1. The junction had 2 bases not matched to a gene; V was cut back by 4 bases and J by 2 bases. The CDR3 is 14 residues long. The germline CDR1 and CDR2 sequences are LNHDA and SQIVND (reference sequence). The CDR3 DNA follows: TGTGCCAGTAGTACCGGGACAGGGGCCTACGAGCAGTACTTC. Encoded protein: CASSTGTGAYEQYF. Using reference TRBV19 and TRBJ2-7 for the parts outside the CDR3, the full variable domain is DGGITQSPKYLFRKEGQNVTLSCEQNLNHDAMYWYRQDPGQGLRLIYYSQIVNDFQKGDIAEGYSVSREKKESFPLTVTSAQKNPTAFYLCASSTGTGAYEQYFGPGTRLTVT.